This TCR beta chain was sequenced in a study of graft-versus-host responses after intestinal transplantation (dated by TCRdb to 2020 to 2022). Notes on the research overall: Recipients received multivisceral, liver-intestinal, or isolated intestinal transplants. Every recipient was given anti-thymocyte globulin induction, followed by about three years of maintenance tacrolimus and steroids. After intestinal transplantation, graft-versus-host and host-versus-graft alloreactive T cell clones in the graft, circulation and bone marrow were tracked using bulk TCR-beta CDR3 sequencing. To identify alloreactive clones, pre-transplant mixed lymphocyte reaction products were sequenced and then compared with unstimulated pre-transplant donor and recipient T cells. The cohort enrolled 24 intestinal transplant recipients, one of whom was a retransplant, and a few patients without pretransplant specimens were excluded. A peak of at least 4% donor T cells among recipient peripheral blood mononuclear cells was the definition used for donor T cell macrochimerism. Samples from a few later patients were sequenced in-house on an Illumina MiSeq with MiXCR processing rather than by the commercial service.

About this clone itself: Its specific antigen is unknown. The sample holds no much larger clone one base away, and base qualities are not on file.

Per the publication, the time point label means: cells obtained before transplantation from donor or recipient. CD3+CD4+ and CD3+CD8+ populations were FACS-sorted from unstimulated pre-transplant donor and recipient cells taken from spleen or lymph nodes. The paper as a whole reports these results and caveats: GvH clones were detected in recipient bone marrow, and some of these GvH clones were observed earlier in ileal mucosa or blood, consistent with an intestinal mucosal origin. The relatively low number and heterogeneity of intestinal transplant patients limited the conclusions. In the allografts of patients with donor T cell macrochimerism, GvH to HvG T cell clonal ratios were high. Early after transplant, peak levels of circulating GvH clones were associated with declines in HvG clones.

Library preparation was by the immunoSEQ multiplex PCR assay. For most patients, genomic DNA was isolated using the Qiagen DNeasy Blood and Tissue Kit and was shipped frozen to Adaptive Biotechnologies for TCR sequencing. High-throughput TCR-beta CDR3 sequencing of genomic DNA from most patients was performed by Adaptive Biotechnologies. The paper's processing steps were these. Adaptive's ImmunoSEQ software was the source of the TCR sequencing data for about 20 patients, while a few other patients were processed with MiXCR and VDJtools. To correct CD4 versus CD8 sorting errors, any sequence found in both subsets at a frequency ratio below 5:1 was removed. Because the origin of CDR3 nucleotide sequences shared between donor and recipient could not be assigned, those sequences were removed. At least 2-fold expansion over unstimulated cells and a minimum CFSE-low frequency of 0.002% (template counts) or 0.001% (read counts) were required for clones to be classified as alloreactive. Clones were considered mappable if detected in sequenced pre-transplant spleen, lymph node, or MLR CFSE-low populations of the donor or recipient. Cumulative frequency of alloreactive clones was calculated as a percentage of all sequences weighted by copy number. This is the immuneACCESS table as TCRdb keeps it, with only in-frame sequences that have V and J called. A part of the clones is gone; compared with another copy, unresolved V genes explain less than half, and the rest is unexplained. The V and J calls and the clone size are those of that table, but D and trimming were determined from the DNA. The sample table records tens of thousands of clones; around 93% of these occur just once. The top ten clones comprise 1.5% to 2.5% of the sample.

The TCR was taken from a human donor who received an intestinal transplant. The starting material was unstimulated CD8+ T cells sorted from spleen or lymph node cells, obtained before intestinal transplant.

The encoded CDR3 is CASSLVSVWEQYF. Here is the DNA: TGTGCCAGCAGCTTAGTTTCGGTTTGGGAGCAGTACTTC. Rearrangement joined TRBV11-2 to TRBJ2-7, with the identity of the D gene unclear. The CDR3 numbers 13 residues from cysteine through phenylalanine. Only the CDR3 part of the read is kept: 39 bases, read in frame from the first base. The germline V gene supplies CDR1 SGHAT and CDR2 FQNNGV. V and J are truncated by 1 base and 7 bases respectively, leaving an intervening sequence of 11 bases. Here the CDR3 is joined to the reference TRBV11-2 and TRBJ2-7 genes, and the full variable domain is: EAGVAQSPRYKIIEKRQSVAFWCNPISGHATLYWYQQILGQGPKLLIQFQNNGVVDDSQLPKDRFSAERLKGVDSTLKIQPAKLEDSAVYLCASSLVSVWEQYFGPGTRLTVT.